A single sample is the source of the 17 T cell receptor beta chains below, sequenced in a study of cytomegalovirus exposure and HLA in healthy donors. The assay was immunoSEQ multiplex PCR, and TCRdb's table has in-frame clones only and misses some. The sample lists roughly 230,000 clones, 90% seen once, with just over 3% in the top ten. The sample was PBMCs. These receptor sequences come from a woman under 40 in good health and CMV-seronegative.

The gene calls are TRBV4-2 and TRBJ2-1; 11 nucleotides agree with TRBD2. The V gene end was trimmed by 0 bases and the J gene end by 4 bases; junction bases not matched to a gene: 2. The CDR3 length is 16 residues. Germline CDR1 is LGHNA and CDR2 is YNFKEQ. The CDR3 DNA reads TGTGCCAGCAGCCAAGAGGGACTAGCGGATTACAATGAGCAGTTCTTC. The encoded protein is CASSQEGLADYNEQFF.

The chain has TRBV7-9 and TRBJ2-7; TRBD1 matches at 7 bases. The CDR3 has 13 amino acids. Germline V gives CDR1 SEHNR, CDR2 FQNEAQ (reference sequence). With V trimmed by 2 bases and J by 6 bases, 4 bases remained unmatched. The CDR3 DNA reads TGTGCCAGCAGCTTAATTCAGGGGGTCGAGCAGTACTTC. It encodes CASSLIQGVEQYF.

This clone has a single count. The chain carries TRBV9 and TRBJ2-7; D tentatively fits TRBD1 or TRBD2 (5 bases each). V lost 3 bases and J 1 base, leaving 11 bases between the germline ends. Germline CDR1 SGDLS, CDR2 YYNGEE. The CDR3 extends over 14 amino acids. CDR3 amino acids: CASSARDGSYEQYF. CDR3 nucleotide sequence: TGTGCCAGCAGCGCCCGGGACGGTTCCTACGAGCAGTACTTC.

The genes are TRBV6-5 and TRBJ2-7, with 8 bases lining up with TRBD1. Unmatched junction bases numbered 8, after V lost 4 bases and J lost 6 bases. This CDR3 has 14 amino acids. In germline, CDR1 is MNHEY, CDR2 SVGAGI. CDR3 protein: CASSLSRTGSEQYF. CDR3 nucleotides: TGTGCCAGCAGTTTATCCAGGACAGGGAGCGAGCAGTACTTC.

The chain uses TRBV27 and TRBJ2-2, with TRBD2 identical over 9 bases. Germline lookup yields CDR1 MNHEY and CDR2 SMNVEV (reference sequence). V trimming: 5 bases; J trimming: 4 bases; junction bases outside the gene matches: 5. The CDR3 contains 15 residues. CDR3 nucleotide sequence: TGTGCCAGCAGTCGAATGGGACTAGCCACCGGGGAGCTGTTTTTT. It yields the protein CASSRMGLATGELFF.

The rearrangement joins TRBV15 to TRBJ2-3; 7 positions agree with TRBD2. Germline V gives CDR1 LNHNV, CDR2 YYDKDF (reference sequence). The CDR3 runs to 18 residues. V trimming: 0 bases; J trimming: 6 bases; junction bases outside the gene matches: 15. Here the CDR3 reads CATSRDLGTSDSRDTQYF. DNA of the CDR3: TGTGCCACCAGCAGAGATTTGGGAACTAGCGACTCCAGGGATACGCAGTATTTT. Full variable domain (missing parts from reference TRBV15 and TRBJ2-3): DAMVIQNPRYQVTQFGKPVTLSCSQTLNHNVMYWYQQKSSQAPKLLFHYYDKDFNNEADTPDNFQSRRPNTSFCFLDIRSPGLGDTAMYLCATSRDLGTSDSRDTQYFGPGTRLTVL.

The chain is built from TRBV27 and TRBJ1-4; TRBD1 might be the D (5 bases). The CDR3 is 13 amino acids. Trimming cost V 5 bases and J 8 bases, with 12 bases left between them. Germline CDR1 reads MNHEY; CDR2 reads SMNVEV (reference sequence). CDR3 in amino acids: CASSAQGGEKLFF. The DNA of the CDR3 is TGTGCCAGCAGTGCCCAGGGTGGGGAAAAACTGTTTTTT.

The gene calls are TRBV7-9 and TRBJ2-3; 15 bases align to TRBD2. CDR1 SEHNR and CDR2 FQNEAQ come from the germline V gene (reference sequence). The CDR3 spans 16 residues. With 3 bases clipped from V and 4 bases from J, the junction kept 2 bases outside the gene matches. The DNA of the CDR3 is TGTGCCAGCAGCTTTGGACTAGCGGGAGGGCCAGATACGCAGTATTTT. This sequence encodes CASSFGLAGGPDTQYF.

On this clone: The junction does not match germline at one end; this may be a read error. V and J are TRBV7-9 and TRBJ2-5, with D perhaps TRBD2 (6 bases). The CDR3 contains 14 residues. CDR1 is SEHNR, CDR2 FQNEAQ, per germline (reference sequence). For the CDR3, the DNA is TGTGCCAGCAGCTCGGGACTCCACCAGGAGACCCAGTACTTC. This gives the protein CASSSGLHQETQYF.

This sequence joins TRBV7-9 and TRBJ2-3; 14 bases align to TRBD2. Germline lookup yields CDR1 SEHNR and CDR2 FQNEAQ (reference sequence). Germline trimming cut 5 bases from V and 4 bases from J; bases unmatched to any gene: 2. The length of the CDR3 is 15 residues. Written as DNA, the CDR3 is TGTGCCAGCAGCCCGGGACTAGCGGGAGCAGATACGCAGTATTTT. It encodes CASSPGLAGADTQYF.

The chain recombines TRBV6-5 with TRBJ2-1, with a weak D call TRBD2 (6 bases). The CDR3 totals 15 residues. The germline V gene encodes CDR1 MNHEY and CDR2 SVGAGI. V gave up 0 bases and J gave up 8 bases, with 14 bases separating them. This CDR3 reads CASSYSAGGSDEQFF. The CDR3, as DNA: TGTGCCAGCAGTTACTCAGCGGGTGGGTCCGATGAGCAGTTCTTC.

This chain connects TRBV18 to TRBJ2-7, with a tentative D call TRBD2 (5 bases). Trimming left V 6 bases short and J 5 bases short, with 14 bases between. Looked up from germline, CDR1 is KGHSH and CDR2 is LQKENI. The CDR3 is made up of 13 amino acids. The chain's CDR3 is CASSSEGYHEQYF. The CDR3 DNA reads as TGTGCCAGCTCCTCAGAGGGTTACCACGAGCAGTACTTC.

CDR3 loop: CASSLTDFSSTDTQYF. The CDR3 region has the DNA TGTGCCAGCAGCTTAACCGACTTCTCTAGCACAGATACGCAGTATTTT. This chain uses TRBV7-3 with TRBJ2-3; D call uncertain. This CDR3 is built from 16 residues. V was clipped by 0 bases and J by 0 bases, with 10 bases between them. In germline, CDR1 is SGHTA, CDR2 FQGTGA.

The genes are TRBV4-3 and TRBJ2-3, with a weak D call TRBD2 (6 bases). The CDR3 loop spans 16 amino acids. Germline CDR1 and CDR2: LGHNA and YSLEER. Trimming pared 0 bases from V and 1 base from J, leaving 11 bases between. The CDR3 sequence: CASSQDEGGGTDTQYF. The CDR3, as DNA: TGCGCCAGCAGCCAAGACGAGGGAGGAGGCACAGATACGCAGTATTTT.

The chain employs TRBV10-1 and TRBJ2-7; 14 bases map to TRBD2. Germline V gives CDR1 WNHNN, CDR2 SYGVQD (reference sequence). The CDR3 has 15 residues. With V trimmed by 5 bases and J by 3 bases, 3 bases remained unmatched. CDR3 region: CASSLGLAGDYEQYF. CDR3 coding DNA: TGCGCCAGCAGTCTGGGACTAGCGGGAGACTACGAGCAGTACTTC.

This clone was counted once. The genes are TRBV5-4 and TRBJ2-5; D may be TRBD2 (6 bases). The V gene lost 4 bases and the J gene lost 3 bases, with 13 bases spanning the gap. The length of the CDR3 is 14 residues. CDR1 is SGHNT and CDR2 is YYREEE in the germline V gene (reference sequence). CDR3 sequence: CASSPPWGEETQYF. CDR3 DNA: TGTGCCAGCAGCCCTCCGTGGGGGGAAGAGACCCAGTACTTC.

J is TRBJ1-4 and V is TRBV7-9; weak D call: TRBD1 (6 bases). Per germline, CDR1 SEHNR and CDR2 FQNEAQ (reference sequence). V dropped 3 bases and J dropped 7 bases, with 21 bases sitting between them. The CDR3 totals 17 residues. The CDR3 loop reads CASSFPGTSPGSEKLFF. The CDR3 coding sequence is TGTGCCAGCAGCTTTCCCGGGACATCGCCAGGCAGTGAAAAACTGTTTTTT. Full variable domain (remainder filled in from reference TRBV7-9 and TRBJ1-4): DTGVSQNPRHKITKRGQNVTFRCDPISEHNRLYWYRQTLGQGPEFLTYFQNEAQLEKSRLLSDRFSAERPKGSFSTLEIQRTEQGDSAMYLCASSFPGTSPGSEKLFFGSGTQLSVL.